This is a list of T cell receptor beta chains from one sample in a study of identical twins. MiXCR, applied by TCRdb to the 5' RACE reads, yields one record per CDR3 protein. The table has under 1 million distinct CDR3 sequences, about 12% seen once. These data were also reused for a study on yellow fever vaccine responses in identical twins.

Sequenced: PBMCs. The origin of the receptors is a woman aged 18-30 years in good health. Each CDR3 is given with its conserved first and last residue. D genes are given only for firm matches. The listing skips clone size in some rows; elsewhere it reads once, few, many or a size class.

d_call,clone_size,v_call,j_call,cdr3_aa,cdr3_nt
TRBD2,.,TRBV7-9,TRBJ2-5,CASSPYFGTTARETQYF,TGTGCCAGCAGCCCGTACTTCGGGACTACCGCCCGTGAGACCCAGTACTTC
TRBD2,.,TRBV5-5,TRBJ2-5,CASTDRAGQETQYF,TGTGCCAGCACCGATCGAGCGGGGCAAGAGACCCAGTACTTC
.,.,TRBV12-5,TRBJ2-3,CASGLDGGDPTDTQYF,TGTGCTAGTGGTTTGGACGGAGGGGATCCCACAGATACGCAGTATTTT
.,few,TRBV10-3,TRBJ2-7,CASVAGPTYEQYF,TGTGCCTCGGTGGCGGGCCCGACCTACGAGCAGTACTTC
TRBD1,few,TRBV18,TRBJ2-7,CASSLRGGQGERVEQYF,TGTGCCAGCTCCCTTCGAGGGGGACAGGGTGAGAGGGTCGAGCAGTACTTC
.,.,TRBV7-3,TRBJ2-3,CASSPSWSADTQYF,TGTGCCAGCAGCCCCTCGTGGTCGGCAGATACGCAGTATTTT
.,many,TRBV29-1,TRBJ1-1,CSVEDRVTEAFF,TGCAGCGTTGAAGATCGGGTCACTGAAGCTTTCTTT
.,.,TRBV10-2,TRBJ1-1,CASRGMTGVTEAFF,TGCGCCAGCAGAGGGATGACAGGAGTCACTGAAGCTTTCTTT
.,.,TRBV11-2,TRBJ2-3,CASSFLGTRTDTQYF,TGTGCCAGCAGCTTTTTGGGTACGAGGACAGATACGCAGTATTTT
.,few,TRBV5-4,TRBJ1-2,CASSSLYSYGYTF,TGTGCCAGCAGCTCCCTTTATAGCTATGGCTACACCTTC
TRBD2,.,TRBV2,TRBJ2-5,CASSGLAGDQETQYF,TGTGCCAGCAGTGGACTAGCGGGAGATCAAGAGACCCAGTACTTC
.,.,TRBV20-1,TRBJ1-2,CSAPGGKPANYGYTF,TGCAGTGCCCCGGGCGGGAAACCAGCTAACTATGGCTACACCTTC
TRBD2,.,TRBV28,TRBJ2-7,CASSFRRELGEQYF,TGTGCCAGCAGTTTTAGGCGGGAGTTGGGGGAGCAGTACTTC
TRBD1,.,TRBV3-1,TRBJ1-2,CASSGRQGGYYGYTF,TGTGCCAGCAGCGGCCGGCAGGGGGGTTACTATGGCTACACCTTC
.,few,TRBV10-3,TRBJ2-2,CAISESVVSGRAGELFF,TGTGCCATCAGTGAGTCGGTGGTCTCAGGGCGGGCCGGGGAGCTGTTTTTT
TRBD2,.,TRBV6-1,TRBJ2-2,CASRAGGPNTGELFF,TGTGCCAGCAGGGCGGGAGGGCCAAACACCGGGGAGCTGTTTTTT
.,.,TRBV3-1,TRBJ2-7,CASSQFQTEQYF,TGTGCCAGCAGCCAATTCCAGACCGAGCAGTACTTC
.,many,TRBV24-1,TRBJ2-2,CATSDGTIHTGELFF,TGTGCCACCAGTGATGGGACAATTCACACCGGGGAGCTGTTTTTT
TRBD1,many,TRBV10-3,TRBJ2-1,CAINDRGPYNEQFF,TGTGCCATCAATGACAGGGGACCTTACAATGAGCAGTTCTTC
TRBD1,.,TRBV6-6,TRBJ1-1,CASRDRVVTEAFF,TGTGCCAGCCGAGACAGGGTCGTCACTGAAGCTTTCTTT
TRBD1,.,TRBV11-2,TRBJ1-5,CASSPQGVQPQHF,TGTGCCAGCAGCCCACAGGGGGTTCAGCCCCAGCATTTT
.,.,TRBV27,TRBJ2-2,CATRGTTGELFF,TGTGCCACACGGGGCACCACCGGGGAGCTGTTTTTT
TRBD1,few,TRBV5-1,TRBJ2-3,CASSPDRGLNTDTQYF,TGCGCCAGCAGCCCAGACAGGGGTCTGAACACAGATACGCAGTATTTT
.,few,TRBV11-3,TRBJ2-4,CASSSSGIAKNIQYF,TGTGCCAGCAGCTCCAGCGGAATAGCCAAAAACATTCAGTACTTC
.,many,TRBV5-1,TRBJ2-1,CASSSRRAGAPYNEQFF,TGCGCCAGCAGCTCCCGTCGGGCGGGGGCACCCTACAATGAGCAGTTCTTC
TRBD1,.,TRBV27,TRBJ2-7,CASSSRTGEGGFEQYF,TGTGCCAGCAGTTCCAGGACAGGGGAAGGTGGCTTCGAGCAGTACTTC
TRBD1,many,TRBV7-9,TRBJ2-5,CASSPGTGVETQYF,TGTGCCAGCAGCCCCGGGACAGGGGTAGAGACCCAGTACTTC
.,.,TRBV18,TRBJ2-3,CASSPSSWADTQYF,TGTGCCAGCTCCCCTTCCTCGTGGGCAGATACGCAGTATTTT
.,.,TRBV18,TRBJ2-2,CASSRDSGNTGELFF,TGTGCCAGCTCCAGGGATAGCGGGAACACCGGGGAGCTGTTTTTT
TRBD1,once,TRBV19,TRBJ2-7,CASSIIGEGGVYEQYF,TGTGCCAGTAGTATAATTGGCGAAGGGGGCGTTTACGAGCAGTACTTC
TRBD1,.,TRBV18,TRBJ1-1,CASSLQPGTGGLNTEAFF,TGTGCCAGCTCACTACAACCCGGGACAGGGGGCCTGAACACTGAAGCTTTCTTT
.,few,TRBV7-8,TRBJ1-5,CASSLFSPERQPPIQPQHF,TGTGCCAGCAGCTTATTCTCCCCGGAAAGACAGCCTCCCATTCAGCCCCAGCATTTT
.,few,TRBV20-1,TRBJ1-5,CSASGLGTGPQHF,TGCAGTGCTAGTGGGTTGGGCACGGGGCCCCAGCATTTT
.,.,TRBV7-9,TRBJ1-1,CASSLAGESTEAFF,TGTGCCAGCAGCTTAGCGGGGGAGTCCACTGAAGCTTTCTTT
TRBD2,.,TRBV2,TRBJ2-7,CARATSAFDEQYF,TGTGCCAGAGCGACTAGCGCCTTCGACGAGCAGTACTTC
TRBD1,.,TRBV29-1,TRBJ1-1,CSGRGLDTEAFF,TGCAGCGGGAGGGGGCTGGACACTGAAGCTTTCTTT
TRBD2,once,TRBV7-3,TRBJ2-1,CASSLSRLAGVNEQFF,TGTGCCAGCAGCTTAAGCCGGCTAGCGGGAGTAAATGAGCAGTTCTTC
.,many,TRBV3-1,TRBJ1-2,CASSQARAERYGYTF,TGTGCCAGCAGCCAAGCTCGGGCAGAGCGCTATGGCTACACCTTC
.,.,TRBV25-1,TRBJ2-4,CASSESFAGRNIQYF,TGTGCCAGCAGTGAAAGTTTTGCAGGGAGGAACATTCAGTACTTC
TRBD2,.,TRBV12-3/TRBV12-4,TRBJ2-5,CASSFSGSAAETQYF,TGTGCCAGCAGCTTTAGCGGGAGTGCAGCTGAGACCCAGTACTTC
.,.,TRBV7-6,TRBJ2-3,CASSWSRTDTQYF,TGTGCCAGCAGTTGGTCCCGCACAGATACGCAGTATTTT
TRBD2,.,TRBV7-9,TRBJ2-7,CASSSGLARSYEQYF,TGTGCCAGCAGCTCCGGACTAGCGCGATCCTACGAGCAGTACTTC
.,few,TRBV4-1,TRBJ2-5,CASSQVGSLQETQYF,TGCGCCAGCAGCCAAGTGGGCAGTCTCCAAGAGACCCAGTACTTC
.,few,TRBV29-1,TRBJ2-5,CSVEGGRGFQETQYF,TGCAGCGTTGAAGGGGGCAGGGGCTTCCAAGAGACCCAGTACTTC
TRBD2,.,TRBV20-1,TRBJ2-5,CSASLAGAEGTQYF,TGCAGTGCTAGCCTAGCGGGGGCCGAAGGGACCCAGTACTTC
.,.,TRBV12-3/TRBV12-4,TRBJ2-1,CASSPSYIIEAGYNEQFF,TGTGCCAGCAGTCCTTCGTATATCATCGAGGCGGGATACAATGAGCAGTTCTTC
.,.,TRBV28,TRBJ2-1,CASSSVNPNEQFF,TGTGCCAGCAGTTCTGTAAACCCGAATGAGCAGTTCTTC
.,.,TRBV9,TRBJ2-1,CAGSARLGTSYNEQFF,TGTGCCGGCAGCGCCCGACTTGGAACCTCCTACAATGAGCAGTTCTTC
TRBD2,.,TRBV6-1,TRBJ2-3,CASSILAGSTDTQYF,TGTGCCAGCAGTATTCTAGCGGGGTCCACAGATACGCAGTATTTT
.,few,TRBV20-1,TRBJ2-5,CSSTPGETQYF,TGCAGCTCGACCCCTGGGGAGACCCAGTACTTC
TRBD1,.,TRBV7-8,TRBJ2-7,CASSLADRTYEQYF,TGTGCCAGCAGCTTAGCGGACAGGACCTACGAGCAGTACTTC
.,medium-sized,TRBV3-1,TRBJ2-7,CASSPTGFEQYF,TGTGCCAGCAGCCCGACAGGATTCGAGCAGTACTTC
TRBD1,.,TRBV5-1,TRBJ2-2,CASSQDRGPNTGELFF,TGCGCCAGCAGCCAGGACAGGGGCCCGAACACCGGGGAGCTGTTTTTT
.,.,TRBV28,TRBJ2-3,CASSLFPTRREDTQYF,TGTGCCAGCAGTTTATTTCCGACCCGACGGGAAGATACGCAGTATTTT
.,.,TRBV20-1,TRBJ1-3,CSAREVISGNTIYF,TGCAGTGCTAGAGAGGTGATCTCTGGAAACACCATATATTTT